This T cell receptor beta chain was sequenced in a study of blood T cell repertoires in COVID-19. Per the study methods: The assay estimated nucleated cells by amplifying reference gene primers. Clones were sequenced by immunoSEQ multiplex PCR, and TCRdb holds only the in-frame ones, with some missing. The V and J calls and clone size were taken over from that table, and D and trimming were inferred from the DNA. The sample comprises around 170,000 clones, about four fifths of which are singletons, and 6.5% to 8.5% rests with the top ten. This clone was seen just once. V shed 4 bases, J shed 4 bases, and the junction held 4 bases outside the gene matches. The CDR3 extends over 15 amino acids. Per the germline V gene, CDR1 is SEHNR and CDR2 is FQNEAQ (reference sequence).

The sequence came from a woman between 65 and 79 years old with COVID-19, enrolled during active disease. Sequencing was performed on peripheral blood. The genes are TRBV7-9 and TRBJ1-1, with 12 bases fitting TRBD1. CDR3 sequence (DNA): TGTGCCAGCAGCTGGGACAGGGGGCTGGGCACTGAAGCTTTCTTT. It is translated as CASSWDRGLGTEAFF.